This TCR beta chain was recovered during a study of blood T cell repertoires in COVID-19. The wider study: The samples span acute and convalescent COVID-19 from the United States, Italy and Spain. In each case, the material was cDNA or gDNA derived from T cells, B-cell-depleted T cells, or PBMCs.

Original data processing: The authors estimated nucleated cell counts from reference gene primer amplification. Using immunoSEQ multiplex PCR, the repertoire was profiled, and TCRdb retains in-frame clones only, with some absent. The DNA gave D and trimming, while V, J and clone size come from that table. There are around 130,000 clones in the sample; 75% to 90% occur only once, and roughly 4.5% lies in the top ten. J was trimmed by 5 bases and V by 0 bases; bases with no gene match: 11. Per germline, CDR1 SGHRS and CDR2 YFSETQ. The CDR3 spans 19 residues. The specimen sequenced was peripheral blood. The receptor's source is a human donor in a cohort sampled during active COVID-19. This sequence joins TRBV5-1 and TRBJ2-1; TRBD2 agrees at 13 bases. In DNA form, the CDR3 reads TGCGCCAGCAGCTTGGTAGGACTAGCGGGAGTGGGGGGAAACAATGAGCAGTTCTTC. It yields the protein CASSLVGLAGVGGNNEQFF.